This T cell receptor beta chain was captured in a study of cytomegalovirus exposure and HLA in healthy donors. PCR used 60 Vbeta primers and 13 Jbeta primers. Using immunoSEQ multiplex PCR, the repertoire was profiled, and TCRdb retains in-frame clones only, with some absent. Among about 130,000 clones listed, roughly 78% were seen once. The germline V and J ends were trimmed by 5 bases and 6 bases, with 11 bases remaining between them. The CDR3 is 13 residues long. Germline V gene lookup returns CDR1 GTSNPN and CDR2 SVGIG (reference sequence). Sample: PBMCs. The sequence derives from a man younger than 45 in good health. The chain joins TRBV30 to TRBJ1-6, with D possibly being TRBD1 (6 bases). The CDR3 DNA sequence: TGTGCCTGGGGTAAAGGGGGTAATTCACCCCTCCACTTT. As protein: CAWGKGGNSPLHF.